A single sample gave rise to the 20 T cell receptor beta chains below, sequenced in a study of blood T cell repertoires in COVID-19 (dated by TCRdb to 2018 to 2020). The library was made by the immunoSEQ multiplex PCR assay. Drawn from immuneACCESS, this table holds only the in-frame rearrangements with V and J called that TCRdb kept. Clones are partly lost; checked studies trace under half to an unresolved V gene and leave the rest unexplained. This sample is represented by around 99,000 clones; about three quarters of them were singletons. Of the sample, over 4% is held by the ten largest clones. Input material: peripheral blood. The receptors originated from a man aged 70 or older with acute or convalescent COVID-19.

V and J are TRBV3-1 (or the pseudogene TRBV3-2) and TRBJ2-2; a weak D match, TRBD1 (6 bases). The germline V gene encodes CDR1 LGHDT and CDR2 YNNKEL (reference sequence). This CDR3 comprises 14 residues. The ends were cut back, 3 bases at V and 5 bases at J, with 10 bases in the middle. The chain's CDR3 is CASSQPGATGELFF. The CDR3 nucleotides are TGTGCCAGCAGCCAGCCAGGGGCAACCGGGGAGCTGTTTTTT.

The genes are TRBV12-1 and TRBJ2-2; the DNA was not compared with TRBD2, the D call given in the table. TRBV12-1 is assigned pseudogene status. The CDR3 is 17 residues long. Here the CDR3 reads CASSFSLAGGNTGELFF. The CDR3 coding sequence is TGTGCCAGCAGCTTTTCACTAGCGGGGGGGAACACCGGGGAGCTGTTTTTT.

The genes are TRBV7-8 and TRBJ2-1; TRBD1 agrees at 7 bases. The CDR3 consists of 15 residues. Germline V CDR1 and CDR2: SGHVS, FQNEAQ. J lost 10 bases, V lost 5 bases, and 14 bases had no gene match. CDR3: CASSPGQAGTGEQFF. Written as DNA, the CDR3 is TGTGCCAGCAGCCCCGGACAGGCCGGGACGGGGGAGCAGTTCTTC. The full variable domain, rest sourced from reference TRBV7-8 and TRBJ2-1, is GAGVSQSPRYKVAKRGQDVALRCDPISGHVSLFWYQQALGQGPEFLTYFQNEAQLDKSGLPSDRFFAERPEGSVSTLKIQRTQQEDSAVYLCASSPGQAGTGEQFFGPGTRLTVL.

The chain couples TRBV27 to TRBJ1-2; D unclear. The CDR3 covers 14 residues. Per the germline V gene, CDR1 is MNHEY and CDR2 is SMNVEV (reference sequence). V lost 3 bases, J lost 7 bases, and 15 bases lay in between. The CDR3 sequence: CASSFKEDVGGYTF. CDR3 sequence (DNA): TGTGCCAGCAGTTTCAAGGAGGATGTGGGTGGCTACACCTTC.

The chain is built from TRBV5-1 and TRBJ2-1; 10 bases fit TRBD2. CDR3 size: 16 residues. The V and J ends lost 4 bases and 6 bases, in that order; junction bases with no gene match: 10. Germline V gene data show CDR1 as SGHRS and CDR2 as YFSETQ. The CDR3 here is CASSPPLAGEGNEQFF. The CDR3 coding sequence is TGCGCCAGCAGCCCCCCTCTAGCGGGGGAGGGCAATGAGCAGTTCTTC.

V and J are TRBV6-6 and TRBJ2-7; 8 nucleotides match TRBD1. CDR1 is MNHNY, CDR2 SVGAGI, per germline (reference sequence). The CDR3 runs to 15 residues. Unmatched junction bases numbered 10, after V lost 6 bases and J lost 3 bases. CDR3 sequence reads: CASSLGQASNYEQYF. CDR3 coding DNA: TGTGCCAGCAGCTTGGGACAGGCGTCGAACTACGAGCAGTACTTC.

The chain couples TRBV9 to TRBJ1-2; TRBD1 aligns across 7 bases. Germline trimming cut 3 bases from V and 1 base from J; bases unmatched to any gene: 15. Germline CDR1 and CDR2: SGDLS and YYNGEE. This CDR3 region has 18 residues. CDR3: CASSATGRQGPFNYGYTF. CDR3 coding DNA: TGTGCCAGCAGCGCCACGGGCAGACAGGGACCTTTTAACTATGGCTACACCTTC.

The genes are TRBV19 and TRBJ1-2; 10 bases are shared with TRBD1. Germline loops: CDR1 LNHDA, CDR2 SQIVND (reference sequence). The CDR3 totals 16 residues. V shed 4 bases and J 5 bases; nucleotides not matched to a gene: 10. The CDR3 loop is CASSNPTDRGVYGYTF. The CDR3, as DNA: TGTGCCAGTAGTAACCCCACGGACAGGGGGGTATATGGCTACACCTTC.

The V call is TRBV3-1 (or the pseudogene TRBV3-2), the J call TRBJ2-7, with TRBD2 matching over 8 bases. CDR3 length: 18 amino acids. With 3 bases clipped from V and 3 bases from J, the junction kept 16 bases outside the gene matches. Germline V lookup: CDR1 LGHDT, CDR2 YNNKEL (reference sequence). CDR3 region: CASSQRGTSGIKNYEQYF. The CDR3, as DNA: TGTGCCAGCAGCCAGAGGGGTACTAGCGGAATTAAAAACTACGAGCAGTACTTC.

The CDR3 loop reads CASSYAGLADNEQFF. In DNA form, the CDR3 reads TGTGCCAGCAGTTACGCAGGACTAGCGGACAATGAGCAGTTCTTC. This chain joins TRBV6-5 and TRBJ2-1, with 10 bases fitting TRBD2. Unmatched junction bases numbered 3, after V lost 2 bases and J lost 5 bases. Germline V gene sequence: CDR1 MNHEY, CDR2 SVGAGI. This CDR3 has 15 amino acids.

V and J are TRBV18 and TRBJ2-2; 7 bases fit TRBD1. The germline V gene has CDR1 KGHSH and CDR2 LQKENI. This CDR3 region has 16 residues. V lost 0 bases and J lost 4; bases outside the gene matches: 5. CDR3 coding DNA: TGTGCCAGCTCACCACCAGGGGGCTTTTTCACCGGGGAGCTGTTTTTT. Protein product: CASSPPGGFFTGELFF. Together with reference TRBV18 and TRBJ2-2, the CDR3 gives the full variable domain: NAGVMQNPRHLVRRRGQEARLRCSPMKGHSHVYWYRQLPEEGLKFMVYLQKENIIDESGMPKERFSAEFPKEGPSILRIQQVVRGDSAAYFCASSPPGGFFTGELFFGEGSRLTVL.

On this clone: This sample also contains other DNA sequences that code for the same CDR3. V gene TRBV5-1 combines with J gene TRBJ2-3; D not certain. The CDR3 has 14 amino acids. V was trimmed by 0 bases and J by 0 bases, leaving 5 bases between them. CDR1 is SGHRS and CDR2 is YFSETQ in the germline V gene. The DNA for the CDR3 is TGCGCCAGCAGCTTGGGGGCTAGCACAGATACGCAGTATTTT. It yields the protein CASSLGASTDTQYF.

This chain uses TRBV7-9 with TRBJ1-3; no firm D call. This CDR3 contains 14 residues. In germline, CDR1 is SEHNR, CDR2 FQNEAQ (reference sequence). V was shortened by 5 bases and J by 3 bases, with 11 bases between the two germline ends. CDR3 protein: CASSVGGSGNTIYF. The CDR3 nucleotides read TGTGCCAGCAGCGTCGGCGGCAGTGGAAACACCATATATTTT.

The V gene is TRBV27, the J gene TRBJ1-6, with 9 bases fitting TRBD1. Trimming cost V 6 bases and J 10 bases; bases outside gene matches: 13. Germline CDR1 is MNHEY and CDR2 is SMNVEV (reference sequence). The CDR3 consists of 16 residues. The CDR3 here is CASSHEGQGLGSPLHF. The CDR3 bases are TGTGCCAGCAGCCATGAGGGACAGGGACTGGGATCACCCCTCCACTTT.

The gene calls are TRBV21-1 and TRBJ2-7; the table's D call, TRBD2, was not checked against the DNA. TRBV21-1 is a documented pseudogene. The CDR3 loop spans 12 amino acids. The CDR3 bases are TGTGCCAGCAGCCTTGGGAGCGGGGAGCAGTACTTC. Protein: CASSLGSGEQYF.

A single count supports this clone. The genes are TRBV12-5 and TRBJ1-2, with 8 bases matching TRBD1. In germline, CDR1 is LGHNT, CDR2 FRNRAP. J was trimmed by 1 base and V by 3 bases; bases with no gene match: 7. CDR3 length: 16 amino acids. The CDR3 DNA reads TGTGCTAGTGGTTTTACGACAGGGGCGCTTAACTATGGCTACACCTTC. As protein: CASGFTTGALNYGYTF.

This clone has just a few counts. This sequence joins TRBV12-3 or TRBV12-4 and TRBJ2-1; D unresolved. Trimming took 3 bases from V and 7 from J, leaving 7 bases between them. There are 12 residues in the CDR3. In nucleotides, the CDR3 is TGTGCCAGCAGTTTTGCAGGTAATGAGCAGTTCTTC. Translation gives CASSFAGNEQFF.

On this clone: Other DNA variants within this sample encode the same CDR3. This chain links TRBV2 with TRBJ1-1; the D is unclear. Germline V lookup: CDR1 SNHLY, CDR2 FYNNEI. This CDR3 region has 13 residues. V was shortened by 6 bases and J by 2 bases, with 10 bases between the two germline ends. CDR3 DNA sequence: TGTGCCAGCAGGCGGGGTTCCAACACTGAAGCTTTCTTT. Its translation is CASRRGSNTEAFF. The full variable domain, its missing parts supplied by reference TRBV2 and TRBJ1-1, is EPEVTQTPSHQVTQMGQEVILRCVPISNHLYFYWYRQILGQKVEFLVSFYNNEISEKSEIFDDQFSVERPDGSNFTLKIRSTKLEDSAMYFCASRRGSNTEAFFGQGTRLTVV.

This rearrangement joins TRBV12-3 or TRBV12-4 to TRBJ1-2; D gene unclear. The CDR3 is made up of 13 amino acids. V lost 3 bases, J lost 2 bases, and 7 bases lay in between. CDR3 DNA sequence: TGTGCCAGCAGTTTCTACGGGAACTATGGCTACACCTTC. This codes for CASSFYGNYGYTF.

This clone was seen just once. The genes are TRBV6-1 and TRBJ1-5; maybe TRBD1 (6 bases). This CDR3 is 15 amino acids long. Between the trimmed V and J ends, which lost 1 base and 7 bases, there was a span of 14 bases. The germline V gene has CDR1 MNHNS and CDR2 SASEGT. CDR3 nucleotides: TGTGCCAGCAGTGAAGAGGCAGGGGAAGAACAGCCCCAGCATTTT. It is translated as CASSEEAGEEQPQHF.